One and the same sample provided the 6 T cell receptor beta chains below, sequenced in a study of tumor-infiltrating lymphocytes in primary liver carcinoma. The roughly 17-31 mg bulk tissue piece was not sorted before simultaneous RNA and DNA extraction. A primer matching the constant region was used to make TCR beta cDNA from 500 to 600 ng of total RNA. Slightly modified ARM-PCR, run as three nested multiplex PCR rounds, produced the TCR beta libraries. Forward primers for TRBV1-TRBV30 and a C-beta reverse primer served the first two PCR rounds, at approximately 10 cycles each. One entry per CDR3 protein results from TCRdb running MiXCR on the multiplex PCR reads. The sample includes approximately 64,000 distinct CDR3 sequences, about three quarters of them seen just once. Sequenced sample: liver tumor tissue from sampling region 4. Subset here: tumor region T4, right-lateral pole. The source is a man aged 35 to 55 with primary liver carcinoma and hepatitis B virus infection.

In regard to this clonotype: At one end the junction does not follow the germline gene, possibly because of a read error. The chain recombines TRBV12-3 or TRBV12-4 with TRBJ2-1; D unresolved. This CDR3 is built from 13 residues. The DNA of the CDR3 is TGTGCCAGCAGTTTCCGTCGGTCGGATGAGCAGTCCTTC. This codes for CASSFRRSDEQSF.

On this clonotype itself: One end of the junction fails to match germline, which may point to a read error. The genes are TRBV29-1 and TRBJ2-2; D possibly corresponds to TRBD2 (6 bases). This CDR3 is built from 15 residues. Germline V CDR1 and CDR2: SQVTM, ANQGSEA. In DNA, the CDR3 is TGTAGCGTTGGGTCTAGCGTGGCGAACACCGGGGAGCTGTTTTTT. Amino acids: CSVGSSVANTGELFF.

The V gene is TRBV11-2, the J gene TRBJ2-7; a possible D gene is TRBD1 (5 bases). Germline V lookup: CDR1 SGHAT, CDR2 FQNNGV. The germline V and J ends were trimmed by 8 bases and 3 bases, with 17 bases remaining between them. The CDR3 has 14 residues. CDR3 in amino acids: CASFMTDPDYEQYF. Here the CDR3 DNA reads TGTGCCAGCTTCATGACAGATCCGGACTACGAGCAGTACTTC.

This chain uses TRBV11-2 with TRBJ2-3; unclear D gene. The CDR3 sequence is 12 residues long. Per the germline V gene, CDR1 is SGHAT and CDR2 is FQNNGV. CDR3 in DNA: TGTACTAACAGCAAATCCACAGATACGCAGTATTTT. This encodes CTNSKSTDTQYF.

The count of this clonotype is one. The CDR3 does not close with the conserved phenylalanine or tryptophan, likely indicating a read error. The chain is built from TRBV11-2 and TRBJ1-1; D uncertain. This CDR3 has 16 amino acids. Germline CDR1 and CDR2: SGHAT and FQNNGV. CDR3 sequence: CASSPSRGLVNTDAFS. Written as DNA, the CDR3 is TGTGCCAGCAGCCCATCCAGAGGGTTGGTGAACACTGATGCTTTCTCT.

A note on this clonotype: Its ends do not fully match the called genes, so a read error is possible. The CDR3 region has the DNA TGCGCCAACAGTTTCCGGCCACTTTCTACCCAGACCGGGGAGCTGTTTTTT. Translation gives CANSFRPLSTQTGELFF. The gene calls are TRBV12-3 or TRBV12-4 and TRBJ2-2; D ambiguous. The CDR3 loop spans 17 amino acids.